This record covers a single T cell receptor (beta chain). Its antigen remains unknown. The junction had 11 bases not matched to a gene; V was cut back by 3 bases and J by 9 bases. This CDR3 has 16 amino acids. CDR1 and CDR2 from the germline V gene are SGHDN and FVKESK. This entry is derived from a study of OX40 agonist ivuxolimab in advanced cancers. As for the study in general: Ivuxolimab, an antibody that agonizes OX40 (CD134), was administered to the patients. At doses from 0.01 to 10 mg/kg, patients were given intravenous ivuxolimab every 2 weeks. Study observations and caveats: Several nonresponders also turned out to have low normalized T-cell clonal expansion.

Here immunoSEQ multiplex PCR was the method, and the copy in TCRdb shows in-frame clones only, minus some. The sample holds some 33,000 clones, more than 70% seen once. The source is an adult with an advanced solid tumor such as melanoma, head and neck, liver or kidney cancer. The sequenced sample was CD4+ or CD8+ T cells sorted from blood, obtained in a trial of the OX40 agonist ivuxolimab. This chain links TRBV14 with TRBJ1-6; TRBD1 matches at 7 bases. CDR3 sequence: CASSQVYRGLGSPLHF. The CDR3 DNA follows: TGTGCCAGCAGCCAGGTCTACAGGGGTTTAGGTTCACCCCTCCACTTT.